The clone carrying this TCR beta chain has ten or more counts. Its antigen remains unidentified. The data were taken from a study of T cells in Graves' hyperthyroidism and ophthalmopathy. Exclusion of a patient resulted from uncontrolled infection, other autoimmune disease, pregnancy or lactation. About 10 ml of fresh peripheral blood supplied the PBMCs. V shed 5 bases and J shed 2 bases, with 19 bases lying between them. Per germline, CDR1 SGHAT and CDR2 FQNNGV. The CDR3 sequence is 16 residues long. Using RNA transcripts as the source, TCR beta CDR3 regions were amplified. An initial round of RT-PCR targeting the TCR CDR3 relied on the HTBI primer set. TCRdb analysed the multiplex PCR reads with MiXCR anew, one entry per CDR3 protein. The sample includes about 400,000 distinct CDR3 sequences, approximately 14% of them seen just once. Study-wide points: From stable hyperthyroidism, ophthalmopathy was set apart by a 13 V-J model. Most expanded thyroid clonotypes above 0.001 recurred in blood.

This rearrangement joins TRBV11-2 to TRBJ2-7; tentative D call: TRBD1 (5 bases). The clonotype was recovered from a woman in her 30s with Graves' ophthalmopathy. Sequences were obtained from blood. The DNA of the CDR3 is TGTGCCAGCAGCGATGTTAGGGGCCCCCTTACCTACGAGCAGTACTTC. This encodes CASSDVRGPLTYEQYF.